This TCR beta chain is from a study of blood T cell repertoires in COVID-19. Study information: Sample material is recorded as cDNA or gDNA derived from T cells, B-cell-depleted T cells, or PBMCs.

Germline-derived CDR1 and CDR2 are MDHEN and SYDVKM. The CDR3 totals 17 residues. After removal of 4 bases from V and 5 bases from J, the junction contained 9 bases not matched to a gene. Profiling relied on immunoSEQ multiplex PCR, and the TCRdb table lists in-frame clones only, not all of them. The data hold about 150,000 clones, with around 80% observed a single time. The chain combines TRBV28 with TRBJ1-6, with TRBD1 identical over 9 bases. The sequencing sample was made of peripheral blood. The clonotype comes from a woman between 70 and 85 years old who had recovered from COVID-19. The CDR3 nucleotides are TGTGCCAGCAGTTCGCCTTGGACAGGGGCAAATAATTCACCCCTCCACTTT. This codes for CASSSPWTGANNSPLHF.